A single sample is the source of the 16 T cell receptor beta chains below, sequenced in a study of T-cell reconstitution after alpha-beta-depleted transplantation in children. Unique molecular identifiers were incorporated when the TCRbeta library was constructed. MiXCR, run by TCRdb on the PCR reads, gives a single entry per CDR3 protein. Among around 340,000 distinct CDR3 sequences listed, 10% to 15% were seen once. The sample was PBMCs, taken from the stem cell graft. The receptors were gathered from a human donor who donated a stem cell graft to a child with Fanconi anemia.

This chain joins TRBV12-3 or TRBV12-4 and TRBJ2-7, with D maybe TRBD2 (5 bases). V was trimmed by 4 bases and J by 7 bases, leaving 14 bases between them. This CDR3 region has 13 residues. The CDR3 protein is CASSYYYGEEQYF. The CDR3 DNA sequence: TGTGCCAGCAGTTATTATTACGGGGAGGAGCAGTACTTC.

This clonotype turned up a few times. The J gene is TRBJ1-1, the V gene TRBV4-3; D is unresolved. Trimming shortened V by 5 bases and J by 5 bases, and 9 bases separated the two germline ends. There are 12 residues in the CDR3. Germline lookup yields CDR1 LGHNA and CDR2 YSLEER. The CDR3 sequence is CASSFGRTEAFF. For the CDR3, the DNA is TGCGCCAGCAGCTTCGGGAGGACTGAAGCTTTCTTT.

This chain uses TRBV5-6 with TRBJ2-1; maybe TRBD1 (5 bases). Per the germline V gene, CDR1 is SGHDT and CDR2 is YYEEEE. This CDR3 region has 15 residues. V was clipped by 4 bases and J by 1 base, with 12 bases between them. The CDR3 nucleotides read TGTGCCAGCAGCAGAAAACAGGCTTCCTACAATGAGCAGTTCTTC. It codes for CASSRKQASYNEQFF. Looking up the rest from reference TRBV5-6 and TRBJ2-1 gives the full variable domain: DAGVTQSPTHLIKTRGQQVTLRCSPKSGHDTVSWYQQALGQGPQFIFQYYEEEERQRGNFPDRFSGHQFPNYSSELNVNALLLGDSALYLCASSRKQASYNEQFFGPGTRLTVL.

This clonotype was detected a few times. The chain combines TRBV4-2 with TRBJ2-4; 7 positions agree with TRBD2. V lost 5 bases to trimming and J lost 9 bases; unmatched junction nucleotides: 13. Per germline, CDR1 LGHNA and CDR2 YNFKEQ. This CDR3 is 15 amino acids long. CDR3 residues: CASSGGGPPLSIQYF. The DNA of the CDR3 is TGTGCCAGCAGCGGGGGGGGACCCCCATTGTCCATTCAGTACTTC.

This clonotype was seen a few times. The CDR3, as DNA: TGTGCCAGCAGCTCCGGACCGATACAAGAGACCCAGTACTTC. Translated: CASSSGPIQETQYF. The chain employs TRBV7-2 and TRBJ2-5; D remains unclear. The germline CDR1 and CDR2 sequences are SGHTA and FQGNSA. The germline V and J ends were trimmed by 4 bases and 2 bases, with 11 bases remaining between them. The length of the CDR3 is 14 residues.

This clonotype was observed many times. This rearrangement joins TRBV7-2 to TRBJ2-1, with TRBD1 identical over 12 bases. V lost 6 bases, J lost 8 bases, and 11 bases stayed unmatched. Per the germline V gene, CDR1 is SGHTA and CDR2 is FQGNSA. This CDR3 has 16 residues. As DNA, the CDR3 is TGTGCCAGCAGGGGATTCGGGACAGGGGGCCAGGATGAGCAGTTCTTC. Translated: CASRGFGTGGQDEQFF.

This clonotype was observed a handful of times. The V and J genes are TRBV6-2 or TRBV6-3 and TRBJ2-2, with D possibly being TRBD2 (5 bases). This CDR3 is 16 amino acids long. Trimming took 4 bases from V and 7 from J, leaving 19 bases between them. CDR1 MNHEY and CDR2 SVGEGT come from the germline V gene. DNA of the CDR3: TGTGCCAGCAGTTCACAGCTCGAGGGAGTCGGCGGGGAGCTGTTTTTT. This codes for CASSSQLEGVGGELFF.

This clonotype was counted ten times or more. The V gene is TRBV6-2 or TRBV6-3, the J gene TRBJ2-2; 8 positions agree with TRBD1. This CDR3 contains 16 residues. Trimming at V came to 7 bases and at J to 0 bases, leaving 7 bases not matched to a gene. Germline CDR1 MNHEY, CDR2 SVGEGT. CDR3 sequence (DNA): TGTGCCAGCACCCCACAGGGACAGGCGAACACCGGGGAGCTGTTTTTT. This translates into CASTPQGQANTGELFF.

This clonotype was recorded at least ten times. The rearrangement joins TRBV29-1 to TRBJ2-3; no clear D gene. Germline V gives CDR1 SQVTM, CDR2 ANQGSEA. With 1 base removed from V and 0 bases from J, the gap between germline ends came to 11 bases. The CDR3 loop spans 15 amino acids. The CDR3 nucleotides are TGCAGCGTTGAAGGTAGGGCGGAGAGCACAGATACGCAGTATTTT. Its translation: CSVEGRAESTDTQYF.

This clonotype has a handful of counts. An end of the junction does not agree with germline; a read error may underlie this. V and J are TRBV7-7 and TRBJ2-2; D not certain. CDR3 length: 14 amino acids. From germline, CDR1 is SSHAT and CDR2 FNYEAQ (reference sequence). In DNA form, the CDR3 reads TGTGCTAGCAGCTTCTCCAAGAACACCGGGGAGCTGTTTTTT. This encodes CASSFSKNTGELFF.

Many counts were recorded for this clonotype. The chain uses TRBV12-3 or TRBV12-4 and TRBJ1-5; D unresolved. V was cut by 5 bases and J by 8 bases, with 13 bases left in between. The CDR3 extends over 13 amino acids. DNA of the CDR3: TGTGCCAGCAGTCCCTCCGGAGGGAAGCCCCAGCATTTT. It codes for CASSPSGGKPQHF.

This clonotype was detected many times. This chain uses TRBV29-1 with TRBJ2-1, with TRBD2 matching over 8 bases. The J segment lost 3 bases and the V segment lost 6 bases, leaving 10 bases of the junction unmatched. Germline V lookup: CDR1 SQVTM, CDR2 ANQGSEA. CDR3 length: 15 residues. This chain's CDR3 is CSVVRGSGGYNEQFF. CDR3 nucleotide sequence: TGCAGCGTCGTCCGTGGCAGCGGGGGCTACAATGAGCAGTTCTTC.

V and J are TRBV12-3 or TRBV12-4 and TRBJ1-5; D gene uncertain. Trimming removed 3 bases from V and 6 bases from J, with 12 bases in between. CDR3 size: 14 residues. For the CDR3, the DNA is TGTGCCAGCAGTTTTCCGGGTTCGGGTCAGCCCCAGCATTTT. This translates into CASSFPGSGQPQHF.

V gene TRBV7-2 combines with J gene TRBJ2-7; D is undetermined. Germline V gene lookup returns CDR1 SGHTA and CDR2 FQGNSA. V lost 5 bases to trimming and J lost 0 bases, with 14 bases between them. The length of the CDR3 is 15 residues. The CDR3 protein is CASSLDPSYSYEQYV. DNA of the CDR3: TGTGCCAGCAGCCTCGACCCATCCTACTCCTACGAGCAGTACGTC.

This rearrangement joins TRBV7-2 to TRBJ2-5; D unresolved. Germline V gene lookup returns CDR1 SGHTA and CDR2 FQGNSA. V was trimmed by 4 bases and J by 5 bases, leaving 20 bases between them. The CDR3 totals 16 residues. The CDR3: CASSSYQRWQKETQYF. DNA of the CDR3: TGTGCCAGCAGCTCATACCAGAGATGGCAAAAGGAGACCCAGTACTTC.

This clonotype was seen many times. This sequence joins TRBV25-1 and TRBJ2-3; the D gene is possibly TRBD1 (6 bases). The germline V and J ends were trimmed by 6 bases and 0 bases, with 13 bases remaining between them. The CDR3 has 15 amino acids. Germline CDR1 reads MGHDK; CDR2 reads SYGVNS. DNA of the CDR3: TGTGCCAGCAGCCATCGCAGGGGCAGCACAGATACGCAGTATTTT. Protein product: CASSHRRGSTDTQYF.